The text below deals with one T cell receptor beta chain. No antigen is known for it. This sample stems from a study of vaccination effects on CD4 cells after COVID-19. Study-wide results and limits: Clones induced by infection and by vaccine showed marked clonal contraction late after vaccination.

Repertoires were generated with immunoSEQ multiplex PCR, while TCRdb's copy carries only in-frame clones and drops some. The repertoire has about 15,000 clones, 76% of them found once; the top ten carry around 24%. V lost 5 bases and J 1 base, leaving 17 bases between the germline ends. The CDR3 runs 16 residues. Germline values: CDR1 LNHDA, CDR2 SQIVND (reference sequence). CD4+ T cells specific for antigen were expanded with viral peptide pools by the ViraFEST assay before sequencing. Cultured cells yielded isolated CD4+ T cells after more than nine days. A PCR test confirmed that the person had SARS-CoV-2 infection between March and December 2020. Two-dose BNT162b2 or mRNA-1273 vaccination was given to participants. Half the medium was swapped for IL-2 medium on days 3 and 7.

The receptor comes from a human donor who had a prior SARS-CoV-2 infection. The genes are TRBV19 and TRBJ1-1; a possible D gene is TRBD1 (5 bases). The specimen comprised CD4+ T cells from PBMCs cultured with HCoV-NL63 spike peptides, sampled after COVID-19 vaccination. Here the CDR3 DNA reads TGTGCCAGTAGTCTCGTTGCAGGGAATGAGAACACTGAAGCTTTCTTT. Translation: CASSLVAGNENTEAFF. Variable domain in full (rest from reference TRBV19 and TRBJ1-1): DGGITQSPKYLFRKEGQNVTLSCEQNLNHDAMYWYRQDPGQGLRLIYYSQIVNDFQKGDIAEGYSVSREKKESFPLTVTSAQKNPTAFYLCASSLVAGNENTEAFFGQGTRLTVV.